This section outlines one TCR beta chain sequence together with its context. V gave up 3 bases and J gave up 8 bases, with 20 bases separating them. Germline assignment: CDR1 SGHRS and CDR2 YFSETQ. This CDR3 region has 16 residues. In the original processing: Nucleated cell number was recorded as an estimate derived from reference gene primer amplification. Method: immunoSEQ multiplex PCR; TCRdb's copy keeps in-frame clones and lacks some. That table supplies the V and J calls and clone size; D and trimming were determined from the DNA. Among around 140,000 clones listed, about 86% were seen once. This specimen comes from a study of blood T cell repertoires in COVID-19. Background on the study: The origin of the acute and convalescent COVID-19 samples was the United States, Italy and Spain. In each case, the material was cDNA or gDNA derived from T cells, B-cell-depleted T cells, or PBMCs.

The chain joins TRBV5-1 to TRBJ1-4; D might be TRBD1 (6 bases). Source material: peripheral blood. The sequence derives from a woman aged 55 to 70 with acute or convalescent COVID-19. CDR3 in DNA: TGCGCCAGCAGCTCCCAACCCACAGGGATTGGGGAAAAACTGTTTTTT. Its translation is CASSSQPTGIGEKLFF.